The 24 T cell receptor beta chains presented below share a single source sample, sequenced in a study of blood T cell repertoires in COVID-19 (dated by TCRdb to the early 2020s). Library construction relied on the immunoSEQ multiplex PCR assay. TCRdb took over this immuneACCESS table, retaining in-frame rearrangements with V and J assigned. Such tables are incomplete; in checked studies, under half of the missing clones stem from an unresolved V gene, and the remainder is unexplained. This sample is represented by a few hundred thousand clones; about 90% of them were singletons. In total, the top ten clones hold approximately 6% of the sample. Specimen: PBMCs or T cells enriched from blood (not recorded which). The receptors here all came from a woman aged 25 to 45 who had recovered from COVID-19.

The rearrangement links TRBV7-8 to TRBJ2-2, with D possibly matching TRBD2 (6 bases). The CDR3 length is 13 residues. In germline, CDR1 is SGHVS, CDR2 FQNEAQ. V was pared by 5 bases and J by 3 bases, with 7 bases between. CDR3 nucleotide sequence: TGTGCCAGCAGCCGGGACTACACCGGGGAGCTGTTTTTT. Its protein is CASSRDYTGELFF.

The chain carries TRBV19 and TRBJ1-1; D gene uncertain. The CDR3 spans 17 residues. V lost 2 bases and J 0 bases, leaving 16 bases between the germline ends. Per germline, CDR1 LNHDA and CDR2 SQIVND (reference sequence). CDR3 sequence: CASSILWSGLVNTEAFF. The DNA for the CDR3 is TGTGCCAGTAGTATACTTTGGAGCGGTCTAGTGAACACTGAAGCTTTCTTT.

This chain links TRBV5-1 with TRBJ1-2; TRBD1 might be the D (5 bases). This CDR3 has 15 residues. Germline CDR1 SGHRS, CDR2 YFSETQ. V dropped 0 bases and J dropped 7 bases, with 16 bases sitting between them. CDR3 sequence (DNA): TGCGCCAGCAGCTTGGGGGGCCAACTAACGGGTGGCTACACCTTC. The encoded protein is CASSLGGQLTGGYTF.

V gene TRBV6-5 combines with J gene TRBJ2-7, with 7 bases lining up with TRBD1. The germline V gene has CDR1 MNHEY and CDR2 SVGAGI. The CDR3 consists of 15 residues. Germline trimming cut 6 bases from V and 1 base from J; bases unmatched to any gene: 9. The CDR3 DNA follows: TGTGCCAGCAGAGACACCGGGACAGAATCCTACGAGCAGTACTTC. Translated: CASRDTGTESYEQYF.

The gene calls are TRBV2 and TRBJ2-1, with D hard to call. Germline values: CDR1 SNHLY, CDR2 FYNNEI. This CDR3 is built from 12 residues. Trimming took 4 bases from V and 6 from J, leaving 7 bases between them. Here the CDR3 reads CASSGLPNEQFF. Written as DNA, the CDR3 is TGTGCCAGCAGTGGCCTACCCAATGAGCAGTTCTTC.

This clone has a single count. The rearrangement joins TRBV7-9 to TRBJ1-1; the match to TRBD1 covers 7 bases. The trim removed 5 bases at V and 3 bases at J, leaving 3 bases unmatched. The CDR3 runs to 13 residues. CDR1 is SEHNR and CDR2 is FQNEAQ in the germline V gene (reference sequence). CDR3 bases: TGTGCCAGCAGCGAAGACAGGGACACTGAAGCTTTCTTT. Its translation: CASSEDRDTEAFF.

This clone was picked up one time. This chain joins TRBV3-1 (or the pseudogene TRBV3-2) and TRBJ2-7; the match to TRBD2 covers 7 bases. The trim removed 0 bases at V and 0 bases at J, leaving 5 bases unmatched. The CDR3 is made up of 16 amino acids. The germline V gene encodes CDR1 LGHDT and CDR2 YNNKEL (reference sequence). The CDR3 reads CASSQDPGGGSYEQYF. The CDR3 nucleotides are TGTGCCAGCAGCCAAGATCCGGGCGGGGGCTCCTACGAGCAGTACTTC.

This rearrangement joins TRBV27 to TRBJ1-1, with D maybe TRBD1 (6 bases). The ends were cut back, 5 bases at V and 0 bases at J, with 10 bases in the middle. The CDR3 sequence is 14 residues long. From germline, CDR1 is MNHEY and CDR2 SMNVEV (reference sequence). In nucleotides, the CDR3 is TGTGCCAGCAGTATAGGACAGATGAACACTGAAGCTTTCTTT. Its translation is CASSIGQMNTEAFF.

This sequence joins TRBV7-2 and TRBJ1-1; TRBD1 agrees at 8 bases. Germline CDR1 SGHTA, CDR2 FQGNSA. This CDR3 comprises 14 residues. J lost 4 bases, V lost 3 bases, and 4 bases had no gene match. CDR3 loop: CASSFTTGGTEAFF. CDR3 sequence (DNA): TGTGCCAGCAGCTTCACCACAGGGGGCACTGAAGCTTTCTTT.

The chain carries TRBV5-1 and TRBJ1-1, with TRBD1 as a possible D gene (5 bases). The V gene's germline CDR1 is SGHRS and CDR2 YFSETQ. Trimming removed 4 bases at V and 7 bases at J, with 17 bases between. The CDR3 runs to 14 residues. CDR3 sequence: CASSAVGEGSEAFF. The CDR3 bases are TGCGCCAGCAGCGCGGTGGGGGAGGGGAGTGAAGCTTTCTTT.

This chain links TRBV19 with TRBJ1-1; D gene unclear. This CDR3 region has 13 residues. Trimming removed 0 bases from V and 3 bases from J, with 5 bases in between. The germline V gene encodes CDR1 LNHDA and CDR2 SQIVND (reference sequence). CDR3 coding DNA: TGTGCCAGTAGTATAGATATAGACACTGAAGCTTTCTTT. Translating it yields CASSIDIDTEAFF.

This clone was counted between two and nine times. V usage is TRBV9 and J usage is TRBJ1-2, with D possibly TRBD1 on 5 matching bases. The V and J ends lost 1 base and 4 bases respectively, with 8 bases between them. CDR3 length: 13 residues. In germline, CDR1 is SGDLS, CDR2 YYNGEE. The CDR3 sequence is CASSVRGSYGYTF. In DNA, the CDR3 is TGTGCCAGCAGCGTAAGGGGTTCCTATGGCTACACCTTC.

This sequence joins TRBV3-1 (or the pseudogene TRBV3-2) and TRBJ2-7; D ambiguous. Germline CDR1 is LGHDT and CDR2 is YNNKEL (reference sequence). The CDR3 has 13 amino acids. V was shortened by 3 bases and J by 3 bases, with 9 bases between the two germline ends. CDR3 sequence reads: CASSQGQNYEQYF. As DNA, the CDR3 is TGTGCCAGCAGCCAGGGCCAAAACTACGAGCAGTACTTC.

This rearrangement joins TRBV4-3 to TRBJ2-1, with D possibly being TRBD1 (5 bases). The germline CDR1 and CDR2 sequences are LGHNA and YSLEER. V lost 0 bases and J 9 bases, leaving 18 bases between the germline ends. This CDR3 has 16 residues. The CDR3 protein is CASSQEGPPPRGEQFF. The CDR3 coding sequence is TGCGCCAGCAGCCAAGAGGGCCCCCCCCCAAGGGGTGAGCAGTTCTTC.

The CDR3 DNA is TGTGCCAGCAGTAACCTTGACAGGGTCAATCAGCCCCAGCATTTT. Protein: CASSNLDRVNQPQHF. V gene TRBV6-5 combines with J gene TRBJ1-5; 7 bases fit TRBD1. Per germline, CDR1 MNHEY and CDR2 SVGAGI. Trimming removed 5 bases from V and 3 bases from J; junction bases left unmatched: 7. This CDR3 is 15 amino acids long.

A few counts support this clone. For the CDR3, the DNA is TGTGCCAGCAGTGAAACGGGGTCGACTAGCAATCAGCCCCAGCATTTT. Amino acid sequence: CASSETGSTSNQPQHF. The V call is TRBV6-1, the J call TRBJ1-5; D remains ambiguous. With 2 bases removed from V and 0 bases from J, the gap between germline ends came to 11 bases. Looked up from germline, CDR1 is MNHNS and CDR2 is SASEGT. The CDR3 is 16 amino acids.

This chain links TRBV7-9 with TRBJ2-1; D is unclear. Germline CDR1 SEHNR, CDR2 FQNEAQ (reference sequence). The CDR3 length is 13 residues. V lost 4 bases and J 8 bases, leaving 12 bases between the germline ends. CDR3: CASSSQVGYEQFF. DNA for the CDR3: TGTGCCAGCAGCTCACAAGTTGGCTATGAGCAGTTCTTC. The variable domain in full, completed from reference TRBV7-9 and TRBJ2-1, reads DTGVSQNPRHKITKRGQNVTFRCDPISEHNRLYWYRQTLGQGPEFLTYFQNEAQLEKSRLLSDRFSAERPKGSFSTLEIQRTEQGDSAMYLCASSSQVGYEQFFGPGTRLTVL.

The chain links TRBV6-2 or TRBV6-3 to TRBJ2-7; D not certain. The CDR3 consists of 13 residues. Trimming removed 2 bases at V and 3 bases at J, with 8 bases between. CDR1 is MNHEY, CDR2 SVGEGT, per germline. The DNA of the CDR3 is TGTGCCAGCAGTTACGTTATGTACTACGAGCAGTACTTC. Its translation: CASSYVMYYEQYF.

Turning to this clone: At one end, the junction sequence differs from germline, possibly due to a read error. The genes are TRBV27 and TRBJ2-6; tentative D call: TRBD1 (5 bases). This CDR3 spans 19 amino acids. CDR1 and CDR2 from the germline V gene are MNHEY and SMNVEV (reference sequence). The CDR3 DNA sequence: TGTGCCAGCAGGCGTGACACAGGACGCAATATGTCTGGGACCAACGTCCTGACTTTC. Protein sequence: CASRRDTGRNMSGTNVLTF.

The CDR3 nucleotides read TGTGCCTGGAGTGTAACTCCCCCGCTGGCTAATGAAAAACTGTTTTTT. Translated: CAWSVTPPLANEKLFF. This sequence joins TRBV30 and TRBJ1-4; D not certain. Germline lookup yields CDR1 GTSNPN and CDR2 SVGIG (reference sequence). V was clipped by 0 bases and J by 3 bases, with 14 bases between them. The CDR3 is 16 amino acids.

The CDR3 bases are TGTGCCAGCAGTTTAAGAGGTGATACGCAGTATTTT. Translated, it gives CASSLRGDTQYF. This chain joins TRBV28 and TRBJ2-3; D is unclear. The CDR3 loop spans 12 amino acids. The V and J ends lost 2 bases and 6 bases respectively, with 6 bases between them. Germline V gene lookup returns CDR1 MDHEN and CDR2 SYDVKM.

The V call is TRBV6-5, the J call TRBJ2-5; tentative D call: TRBD1 (6 bases). CDR3 length equals 11 residues. The ends were cut back, 5 bases at V and 12 bases at J, with 13 bases in the middle. Germline V gene lookup returns CDR1 MNHEY and CDR2 SVGAGI. Written as DNA, the CDR3 is TGTGCCAGCAGTCACACAGGGCTCGAGTACTTC. This gives the protein CASSHTGLEYF.

The DNA of the CDR3 is TGTGCCATCAAAATTGGCTGGGGGCCCTCACCCCTCCACTTT. This codes for CAIKIGWGPSPLHF. The chain joins TRBV10-3 to TRBJ1-6; D possibly corresponds to TRBD1 (6 bases). The CDR3 has 14 amino acids. The V end lost 7 bases, the J end lost 10 bases, and 17 bases lay between the germline ends. Germline CDR1 and CDR2: ENHRY and SYGVKD.

The genes are TRBV4-2 and TRBJ1-2, with D tentatively TRBD1 (5 bases). CDR3 length equals 15 residues. Per the germline V gene, CDR1 is LGHNA and CDR2 is YNFKEQ. V was shortened by 0 bases and J by 3 bases, with 11 bases between the two germline ends. Here the CDR3 DNA reads TGTGCCAGCAGCCAAGACGTTGGGGCTGACTATGGCTACACCTTC. Its protein product is CASSQDVGADYGYTF.